Listed below are T cell receptor beta chains from one sample, sequenced in a study of beta chain features in type 1 diabetes. Generated by immunoSEQ multiplex PCR, the TCRdb table keeps only in-frame clones and is missing some. The table lists 640,000 or so clones, 13% of them singletons. Sample: naive CD4+ T cells from blood. These receptors all come from a man between 18 and 35 years old with type 1 diabetes. The CDR3 runs from the conserved cysteine through the conserved F or W.

V gene,CDR3 length,CDR3 protein
TRBV28,12,CASSIGLGEQYF
TRBV7-9,14,CASSFPAVKETQYF
TRBV18,14,CASSPFDENYGYTF
TRBV4-1,15,CASSRNDRKEETQYF
TRBV28,15,CASSRDSSSYNEQFF
TRBV28,14,CATSRRDRGQPQHF
TRBV18,15,CASSPTSGDPDTQYF
TRBV29-1,13,CSVDREAGYGYTF
TRBV4-2,13,CASSHDGGEKLFF
TRBV7-9,13,CASSSTGYSGYTF
TRBV6-1,15,CASRGTSGNQETQYF
TRBV7-2,14,CASSLGQGPNTQYF
TRBV5-4,16,CASSLDPQGLNTEAFF
TRBV2,15,CASSRDSIGSYEQYF
TRBV4-1,15,CASSPSEGVRQPQHF
TRBV6-1,14,CAITKDRENSPLHF
TRBV28,14,CASSLGPVSYEQYF
TRBV30,14,CAWSSDSWDQPQHF
TRBV6-4,13,CASQAAPGDTQYF
TRBV10-3,13,CAIKQGAGETQYF
TRBV7-8,18,CASSPTYPGLATRGTQYF
TRBV10-3,14,CAIRGGGGVNEQYF
TRBV2,14,CASSEELGGSGYTF
TRBV30,15,CAWSGGQGANQPQHF
TRBV13,14,CASSRGSYHGEQYF
TRBV5-4,15,CASRAGTATNEKLFF
TRBV7-9,17,CASSLERGLSGANVLTF
TRBV6-5,15,CASSQGQGISYEQYF
TRBV29-1,13,CSVRTGNADTQYF
TRBV30,18,CAWSIRPGGYSYNSPLHF
TRBV9,13,CASSRAYNSPLHF
TRBV9,16,CASSVDEGKAGNTIYF
TRBV30,13,CAWSTGPGTEAFF
TRBV2,13,CASSENGFTEAFF
TRBV18,12,CASSQSTDTQYF
TRBV5-1,14,CASSPGVSYNEQFF
TRBV29-1,13,CSMTGQLNTEAFF
TRBV9,15,CASSVGGSKEWPQHF
TRBV18,12,CASSPRRDEQYF
TRBV9,16,CASSTIWGQGVYGYTF
TRBV13,16,CASSLLPDRVGGGQYF
TRBV5-1,13,CASSFGRAGEQYF
TRBV29-1,12,CSVVPANYGYTF
TRBV7-9,16,CASSSGTGYSNQPQHF
TRBV2,15,CASSEEARGAQPQHF
TRBV18,17,CASSPRAGEELSYGYTF
TRBV2,15,CASGRGQSSTDTQYF
TRBV28,15,CASSRGTGYTDTQYF
TRBV7-9,12,CASSPDLYEQYF
TRBV2,13,CASSEQGTSEAFF
TRBV5-1,17,CASRPLQLGANTGELFF
TRBV6-1,12,CAISERSYEQYF